This T cell receptor beta chain was identified during a study of cytomegalovirus exposure and HLA in healthy donors. The CDR3 is made up of 13 amino acids. Per germline, CDR1 MRHNA and CDR2 SNTAGT. Trimming cost V 7 bases and J 4 bases, with 13 bases left between them. Use of 60 Vbeta and 13 Jbeta primers characterized the PCR. Clones were sequenced by immunoSEQ multiplex PCR, and TCRdb holds only the in-frame ones, with some missing. The profile shows approximately 92,000 clones, approximately 70% of them singletons. The sequenced sample was PBMCs. This receptor was obtained from a man in his sixties in good health and CMV-seronegative. The chain recombines TRBV6-4 with TRBJ1-1, with D maybe TRBD1 (6 bases). For the CDR3, the DNA is TGTGCCAGCAATCAGGGGATAGGCACTGAAGCTTTCTTT. Translated, it gives CASNQGIGTEAFF.